These 32 T cell receptor beta chains came from one sample sequenced in a study of blood T cell repertoires in COVID-19. Data came from immunoSEQ multiplex PCR; TCRdb stores just in-frame clones and leaves some out. This table has about 270,000 clones, approximately 83% appearing once. The sequenced sample was peripheral blood. These receptors were collected from a woman aged 65 to 85 with acute or convalescent COVID-19.

The chain couples TRBV9 to TRBJ2-6, with D possibly matching TRBD1 (5 bases). This CDR3 region has 17 residues. Germline V gives CDR1 SGDLS, CDR2 YYNGEE. The V end was cut by 4 bases, the J end by 0 bases, with 14 bases between. The CDR3 region has the DNA TGTGCCAGCAGCAGAAATGGAGACAGCTCTGGGGCCAACGTCCTGACTTTC. Translated: CASSRNGDSSGANVLTF.

This clone was seen just once. The chain links TRBV30 to TRBJ1-4, with 7 bases aligning to TRBD1. The germline V gene encodes CDR1 GTSNPN and CDR2 SVGIG (reference sequence). V dropped 0 bases and J dropped 10; count of bases not matched to a gene: 5. The CDR3 has 13 amino acids. In nucleotides, the CDR3 is TGTGCCTGGAGTGTACAGGGGACGGGAAAACTGTTTTTT. Translating gives CAWSVQGTGKLFF.

The chain couples TRBV19 to TRBJ2-1; possibly TRBD1 for D (6 bases). V lost 0 bases to trimming and J lost 0 bases, with 9 bases between them. The CDR3 extends over 16 amino acids. Per the germline V gene, CDR1 is LNHDA and CDR2 is SQIVND (reference sequence). The chain's CDR3 is CASSIDGQSSYNEQFF. As DNA, the CDR3 is TGTGCCAGTAGTATAGACGGACAGAGCTCCTACAATGAGCAGTTCTTC.

This sequence joins TRBV5-1 and TRBJ2-3; D remains unclear. The V gene lost 0 bases and the J gene lost 6 bases, with 14 bases spanning the gap. Germline V gene data show CDR1 as SGHRS and CDR2 as YFSETQ. There are 15 residues in the CDR3. This CDR3 is CASSLAKSTWDTQYF. CDR3 DNA: TGCGCCAGCAGCTTGGCGAAGTCGACTTGGGATACGCAGTATTTT.

The rearrangement links TRBV7-2 to TRBJ1-1; the D is unclear. This CDR3 has 13 residues. Germline V gene sequence: CDR1 SGHTA, CDR2 FQGNSA. Trimming took 5 bases from V and 4 from J, leaving 11 bases between them. CDR3 in amino acids: CASSPIRVTEAFF. Written as DNA, the CDR3 is TGTGCCAGCAGCCCAATTCGGGTCACTGAAGCTTTCTTT.

This clone has a single count. The chain combines TRBV5-8 with TRBJ1-1, with 8 bases that match TRBD1. The CDR3 spans 15 residues. V shed 4 bases, J shed 1 base, and the junction held 6 bases outside the gene matches. The germline V gene has CDR1 SGHTS and CDR2 YDEGEE. The CDR3 nucleotides are TGTGCCAGCAGCCCAGGACAGGGTTCGAACACTGAAGCTTTCTTT. It yields the protein CASSPGQGSNTEAFF.

This clone was seen once. The chain links TRBV5-6 to TRBJ2-3; the D is unclear. Between the trimmed V and J ends, which lost 0 bases and 5 bases, there was a span of 10 bases. The CDR3 contains 14 residues. Germline values: CDR1 SGHDT, CDR2 YYEEEE. The CDR3 region has the DNA TGTGCCAGCAGCTTGGGAGGATACGGAGATACGCAGTATTTT. The encoded protein is CASSLGGYGDTQYF. Supplemented by reference TRBV5-6 and TRBJ2-3, the full variable domain reads DAGVTQSPTHLIKTRGQQVTLRCSPKSGHDTVSWYQQALGQGPQFIFQYYEEEERQRGNFPDRFSGHQFPNYSSELNVNALLLGDSALYLCASSLGGYGDTQYFGPGTRLTVL.

The gene calls are TRBV11-2 and TRBJ2-5; 8 bases fit TRBD1. The CDR3 extends over 17 amino acids. Germline trimming cut 0 bases from V and 2 bases from J; bases unmatched to any gene: 8. Germline CDR1 reads SGHAT; CDR2 reads FQNNGV. CDR3 residues: CASSLDLQGVGQETQYF. The CDR3 region has the DNA TGTGCCAGCAGCTTAGACTTACAGGGGGTCGGGCAAGAGACCCAGTACTTC.

The chain joins TRBV5-1 to TRBJ1-2; weak D call: TRBD1 (5 bases). Germline values: CDR1 SGHRS, CDR2 YFSETQ. The CDR3 consists of 15 residues. Trimming stripped 1 base from V and 5 bases from J, with 15 bases between. The CDR3 spells CASSLLRADEYGYTF. CDR3 DNA sequence: TGCGCCAGCAGCTTGCTCAGGGCGGACGAGTATGGCTACACCTTC.

The chain combines TRBV4-2 with TRBJ2-5, with TRBD2 matching 11 bases. The CDR3 covers 20 residues. Germline lookup yields CDR1 LGHNA and CDR2 YNFKEQ. V trimming: 0 bases; J trimming: 5 bases; junction bases outside the gene matches: 17. Written as DNA, the CDR3 is TGTGCCAGCAGCCAAGAACGGCCGGCGGGTAGCGGGGGGGCCAGGGAGACCCAGTACTTC. Encoded protein: CASSQERPAGSGGARETQYF.

The V call is TRBV4-1, the J call TRBJ2-3, with a tentative D call TRBD2 (7 bases). There are 17 residues in the CDR3. Germline V gene data show CDR1 as MGHRA and CDR2 as YSYEKL. Between the trimmed V and J ends, which lost 2 bases and 4 bases, there was a span of 19 bases. The CDR3 bases are TGCGCCAGCAGCCAACACTACAGGGAGGGGGGGGCAGATACGCAGTATTTT. Translation: CASSQHYREGGADTQYF.

This clone was counted between two and nine times. In the same sample, other DNA sequences code for this CDR3. The gene calls are TRBV5-1 and TRBJ1-1; unclear D gene. V lost 0 bases and J lost 1, with 7 bases in between. In germline, CDR1 is SGHRS, CDR2 YFSETQ. The CDR3 is 14 amino acids. CDR3: CASSLGGANTEAFF. DNA of the CDR3: TGCGCCAGCAGCTTGGGAGGTGCGAACACTGAAGCTTTCTTT.

The chain links TRBV19 to TRBJ2-1; 10 positions agree with TRBD2. Germline CDR1 is LNHDA and CDR2 is SQIVND (reference sequence). CDR3 length equals 13 residues. Trimming took 8 bases from V and 7 from J; bases not matched to a gene: 5. CDR3 bases: TGTGCCAGTCGGTCTAGCGGGGGTAATGAGCAGTTCTTC. Translating gives CASRSSGGNEQFF.

This sequence joins TRBV27 and TRBJ2-1, with TRBD1 matching over 9 bases. Germline V lookup: CDR1 MNHEY, CDR2 SMNVEV (reference sequence). This CDR3 is 17 amino acids long. Trimming cost V 5 bases and J 0 bases; bases outside gene matches: 8. CDR3 nucleotide sequence: TGTGCCAGCAGTCGGGACAGGGCCAAAAGCTCCTACAATGAGCAGTTCTTC. It is translated as CASSRDRAKSSYNEQFF.

Only a few counts were recorded for this clone. The V gene is TRBV21-1, the J gene TRBJ2-7; the D call in the table, TRBD1, was not verified against the DNA. TRBV21-1 is a known pseudogene. The CDR3 sequence is 14 residues long. CDR3 in amino acids: CASSKGTGPYEQYF. The CDR3 nucleotides are TGTGCCAGCAGCAAAGGGACAGGTCCCTACGAGCAGTACTTC.

The DNA for the CDR3 is TGTGCCGGGCGGGCTTCGAACACCGGGGAGCTGTTTTTT. It is translated as CAGRASNTGELFF. The rearrangement links TRBV5-6 to TRBJ2-2; the D gene is possibly TRBD2 (5 bases). Trimming removed 10 bases at V and 0 bases at J, with 10 bases between. Germline CDR1 reads SGHDT; CDR2 reads YYEEEE. This CDR3 is built from 13 residues.

The sample holds a few counts of this clone. The chain is built from TRBV19 and TRBJ1-5, with 9 bases aligning to TRBD1. With 7 bases clipped from V and 2 bases from J, the junction kept 12 bases outside the gene matches. Germline V gene data show CDR1 as LNHDA and CDR2 as SQIVND (reference sequence). This CDR3 is 17 amino acids long. This CDR3 is CASKGGQGRRGNQPQHF. The CDR3 DNA follows: TGTGCCAGTAAGGGAGGACAGGGGCGCAGAGGCAATCAGCCCCAGCATTTT.

The V gene is TRBV5-4, the J gene TRBJ2-5, with D tentatively TRBD2 (7 bases). The CDR3 is 13 amino acids. V lost 1 base and J 5 bases, leaving 9 bases between the germline ends. The germline gives CDR1 SGHNT, CDR2 YYREEE (reference sequence). The CDR3 is CASSLRGAETQYF. The CDR3, as DNA: TGTGCCAGCAGCTTGCGGGGGGCGGAGACCCAGTACTTC.

The rearrangement joins TRBV19 to TRBJ2-3, with a weak D call TRBD2 (6 bases). Trimming removed 3 bases at V and 2 bases at J, with 15 bases between. This CDR3 spans 16 amino acids. CDR1 LNHDA and CDR2 SQIVND come from the germline V gene (reference sequence). DNA for the CDR3: TGTGCCAGTAGTATCACGGGACTGCCCCCCACAGATACGCAGTATTTT. Amino acid sequence: CASSITGLPPTDTQYF.

CDR3 nucleotides: TGTGCCATCAGTTCTGACAGATTCCTCGAAGCTTTCTTT. It yields the protein CAISSDRFLEAFF. The chain has TRBV10-3 and TRBJ1-1, with D maybe TRBD1 (5 bases). V lost 5 bases, J lost 8 bases, and 15 bases lay in between. Germline V gene data show CDR1 as ENHRY and CDR2 as SYGVKD. The CDR3 is made up of 13 amino acids.

The chain employs TRBV7-5 and TRBJ2-7; the D call TRBD1 from the table was never checked on the DNA. TRBV7-5 is given as a pseudogene. This CDR3 region has 17 residues. The CDR3: CVRSEGPDRATDYEQYF. CDR3 sequence (DNA): TGTGTCAGAAGCGAAGGGCCCGACAGGGCGACAGACTACGAGCAGTACTTC.

V is TRBV3-1 (or the pseudogene TRBV3-2) and J is TRBJ2-2; TRBD2 agrees at 8 bases. V lost 7 bases, J lost 6 bases, and 7 bases stayed unmatched. Germline loops: CDR1 LGHDT, CDR2 YNNKEL (reference sequence). There are 14 residues in the CDR3. CDR3 DNA sequence: TGTGCCAGCACTCCGGGGGGGATTGCCGGGGAGCTGTTTTTT. Its protein product is CASTPGGIAGELFF.

This clone was seen once. The V gene is TRBV5-4, the J gene TRBJ1-1; 7 bases are shared with TRBD1. V was pared by 4 bases and J by 0 bases, with 9 bases of the junction left unmatched. Germline V CDR1 and CDR2: SGHNT, YYREEE (reference sequence). This CDR3 region has 16 residues. CDR3 sequence: CASSPGQSYMNTEAFF. For the CDR3, the DNA is TGTGCCAGCAGCCCGGGACAGTCCTACATGAACACTGAAGCTTTCTTT.

The chain couples TRBV4-2 to TRBJ2-5; D is possibly TRBD2 (5 bases). This CDR3 spans 14 amino acids. V was trimmed by 1 base and J by 3 bases, leaving 9 bases between them. Germline CDR1 LGHNA, CDR2 YNFKEQ. CDR3 DNA: TGTGCCAGCAGCCAAGGATTCGGGGAAGAGACCCAGTACTTC. Translating gives CASSQGFGEETQYF.

CDR3 loop: CASSLGRSLYQGYTF. In DNA form, the CDR3 reads TGTGCCAGCAGCTTAGGAAGGAGCCTATATCAGGGCTACACCTTC. The chain employs TRBV11-3 and TRBJ1-2; the D is unclear. This CDR3 comprises 15 residues. Germline CDR1 reads SGHNT; CDR2 reads YENEEA. The V end lost 1 base, the J end lost 8 bases, and 17 bases lay between the germline ends.

V gene TRBV10-3 combines with J gene TRBJ1-2, with D possibly being TRBD1 (5 bases). CDR1 is ENHRY, CDR2 SYGVKD, per germline. Trimming shortened V by 8 bases and J by 6 bases, and 13 bases separated the two germline ends. CDR3 size: 12 residues. This CDR3 is CAIGGSGDGYTF. Here the CDR3 DNA reads TGTGCCATCGGGGGGAGCGGGGATGGCTACACCTTC.

This clone was counted a single time. The rearrangement uses TRBV5-1 and TRBJ2-7, with D possibly matching TRBD1 (5 bases). Germline-derived CDR1 and CDR2 are SGHRS and YFSETQ. There are 15 residues in the CDR3. With 0 bases removed from V and 2 bases from J, the gap between germline ends came to 12 bases. CDR3 DNA sequence: TGCGCCAGCAGCTTGGGGCCGCAGGGCCCCTACGAGCAGTACTTC. It specifies CASSLGPQGPYEQYF. Filled out from reference TRBV5-1 and TRBJ2-7, the complete variable domain reads KAGVTQTPRYLIKTRGQQVTLSCSPISGHRSVSWYQQTPGQGLQFLFEYFSETQRNKGNFPGRFSGRQFSNSRSEMNVSTLELGDSALYLCASSLGPQGPYEQYFGPGTRLTVT.

The gene calls are TRBV3-1 (or the pseudogene TRBV3-2) and TRBJ2-7, with 8 bases aligning to TRBD2. The CDR3 totals 16 residues. V dropped 5 bases and J dropped 1; count of bases not matched to a gene: 10. Per germline, CDR1 LGHDT and CDR2 YNNKEL (reference sequence). Here the CDR3 DNA reads TGTGCCAGCAGCTCGCGGGGGGCCCCTTCGTCCTACGAGCAGTACTTC. Translation gives CASSSRGAPSSYEQYF.

The chain carries TRBV5-1 and TRBJ2-3; TRBD2 agrees at 16 bases. V was pared by 6 bases and J by 0 bases, with 10 bases of the junction left unmatched. The germline V gene has CDR1 SGHRS and CDR2 YFSETQ. The CDR3 spans 19 residues. The CDR3 loop reads CASTPFGTSGGASTDTQYF. The CDR3 bases are TGCGCCAGCACTCCCTTCGGGACTAGCGGGGGGGCGAGCACAGATACGCAGTATTTT.

The V gene is TRBV5-1, the J gene TRBJ1-1, with D perhaps matching TRBD1 (5 bases). Germline values: CDR1 SGHRS, CDR2 YFSETQ. The CDR3 spans 14 residues. Trimming cost V 4 bases and J 0 bases, with 10 bases left between them. The CDR3 sequence is CASSGGTLNTEAFF. The CDR3 DNA is TGCGCCAGCAGCGGCGGGACTCTGAACACTGAAGCTTTCTTT.

Notes on this clone: Additional DNA sequences in this sample encode the identical CDR3. The chain has TRBV11-1 and TRBJ2-5, with D hard to call. Trimming pared 1 base from V and 0 bases from J, leaving 3 bases between. Germline V CDR1 and CDR2: SGHAT, FQDESV (reference sequence). This CDR3 is built from 13 residues. CDR3 nucleotides: TGTGCCAGCAGCTTAGACAACCAAGAGACCCAGTACTTC. Translation gives CASSLDNQETQYF.

Here the CDR3 DNA reads TGTGCCAGCAGTGAAGCAGCGGGCCCCCTCTATGGCTACACCTTC. As protein: CASSEAAGPLYGYTF. This chain joins TRBV6-1 and TRBJ1-2; D is uncertain. Trimming pared 0 bases from V and 4 bases from J, leaving 12 bases between. The CDR3 extends over 15 amino acids. CDR1 and CDR2 from the germline V gene are MNHNS and SASEGT.